Listed here are 32 T cell receptor beta chains from one sample, sequenced in a study of cytomegalovirus exposure and HLA in healthy donors (TCRdb year 2017). The library was obtained by the immunoSEQ multiplex PCR assay. For the multiplex PCR, a mixture combining 60 forward primers for TCR Vbeta segments and 13 reverse primers for TCR Jbeta segments was used. TCRdb's version of the immuneACCESS table is confined to in-frame rearrangements and falls short of the full clone set. An unresolved V gene accounts for under half of the shortfall where checked; the remainder is of unknown origin. The sample table contains 150,000 to 200,000 clones; only one count was recorded for about four fifths of them. The ten largest clones capture approximately 11% of the sample. Sequences were obtained from PBMCs. The receptors come from a man in his forties or fifties in good health and CMV-seropositive.

V is TRBV4-1 and J is TRBJ2-1; the match to TRBD2 covers 10 bases. J gave up 4 bases and V 4 bases, and 10 bases lay outside the gene matches. This CDR3 has 17 amino acids. Germline assignment: CDR1 MGHRA and CDR2 YSYEKL. DNA of the CDR3: TGCGCCAGCAGCCCCCAGAGCGGGAGGGCCATGTACAATGAGCAGTTCTTC. Its protein is CASSPQSGRAMYNEQFF.

The rearrangement links TRBV27 to TRBJ1-2; no reliable D call. The CDR3 has 15 residues. The V gene's germline CDR1 is MNHEY and CDR2 SMNVEV (reference sequence). Trimming pared 5 bases from V and 5 bases from J, leaving 18 bases between. This CDR3 is CASSPQGFGMYGYTF. CDR3 coding DNA: TGTGCCAGCAGTCCCCAAGGGTTCGGGATGTATGGCTACACCTTC.

This chain connects TRBV7-3 to TRBJ2-1, with 7 bases identical to TRBD2. V was pared by 4 bases and J by 0 bases, with 3 bases of the junction left unmatched. This CDR3 region has 15 residues. The V gene's germline CDR1 is SGHTA and CDR2 FQGTGA. CDR3 protein: CASSSGLVSYNEQFF. For the CDR3, the DNA is TGTGCCAGCAGCTCCGGACTAGTCTCCTACAATGAGCAGTTCTTC.

CDR3 coding DNA: TGCGCCAGCAGTCAACGGACAGGTGTTTACAATGAGCAGTTCTTC. It yields the protein CASSQRTGVYNEQFF. This chain joins TRBV23-1 and TRBJ2-1, with 7 bases lining up with TRBD1. TRBV23-1 is recorded as an ORF, its role being uncertain. J gave up 4 bases and V 2 bases, and 5 bases lay outside the gene matches. The CDR3 extends over 15 amino acids.

In nucleotides, the CDR3 is TGTGCCAGCAGCGCGGGACTCACGAACACTGAAGCTTTCTTT. The encoded protein is CASSAGLTNTEAFF. The chain employs TRBV7-8 and TRBJ1-1, with TRBD1 as a possible D gene (5 bases). The CDR3 length is 14 residues. CDR1 is SGHVS and CDR2 is FQNEAQ in the germline V gene. V was shortened by 5 bases and J by 1 base, with 11 bases between the two germline ends.

V usage is TRBV7-9 and J usage is TRBJ2-5; 7 positions agree with TRBD1. V was clipped by 3 bases and J by 4 bases; unmatched bases: 11. Germline CDR1 is SEHNR and CDR2 is FQNEAQ (reference sequence). The CDR3 loop spans 16 amino acids. The DNA for the CDR3 is TGTGCCAGCAGCTTGGGCCGAATGACAGGGCTAGAGACCCAGTACTTC. Amino acid sequence: CASSLGRMTGLETQYF.

The chain combines TRBV19 with TRBJ2-1; TRBD2 might be the D (5 bases). The CDR3 consists of 12 residues. The germline V and J ends were trimmed by 4 bases and 4 bases, with 5 bases remaining between them. CDR1 and CDR2 from the germline V gene are LNHDA and SQIVND (reference sequence). The CDR3 DNA sequence: TGTGCCAGTAGTAGCGGGTACAATGAGCAGTTCTTC. Encoded protein: CASSSGYNEQFF.

The genes are TRBV4-3 and TRBJ2-1, with 8 bases aligning to TRBD2. Trimming removed 1 base from V and 2 bases from J; junction bases left unmatched: 4. Looked up from germline, CDR1 is LGHNA and CDR2 is YSLEER. The CDR3 runs to 16 residues. DNA of the CDR3: TGCGCCAGCAGCCAAGCCAGCGGGGGCCCCTACAATGAGCAGTTCTTC. Translating it yields CASSQASGGPYNEQFF.

V and J are TRBV6-6 and TRBJ1-1; a weak D match, TRBD1 (5 bases). Trimming shortened V by 11 bases and J by 5 bases, and 9 bases separated the two germline ends. Germline V CDR1 and CDR2: MNHNY, SVGAGI (reference sequence). CDR3 length equals 10 residues. The CDR3 nucleotides are TGTGCCGTGGGGGGAACTGAAGCTTTCTTT. Translating gives CAVGGTEAFF.

The chain carries TRBV9 and TRBJ2-1; 9 nucleotides align to TRBD2. The CDR3 runs 17 residues. Germline V CDR1 and CDR2: SGDLS, YYNGEE. V gave up 4 bases and J gave up 3 bases; unmatched junction bases: 11. In DNA, the CDR3 is TGTGCCAGCAGCAACACCCGGACTAGCGAAGTCTACAATGAGCAGTTCTTC. It codes for CASSNTRTSEVYNEQFF.

The chain carries TRBV4-2 and TRBJ2-1; D is ambiguous. Germline V lookup: CDR1 LGHNA, CDR2 YNFKEQ. Trimming removed 4 bases from V and 8 bases from J, with 9 bases in between. This CDR3 is built from 12 residues. The chain's CDR3 is CASSPTTDEQFF. CDR3 nucleotides: TGTGCCAGCAGCCCAACTACCGATGAGCAGTTCTTC.

The chain couples TRBV19 to TRBJ1-5; D is unresolved. V lost 5 bases, J lost 7 bases, and 12 bases lay in between. This CDR3 spans 13 amino acids. CDR1 LNHDA and CDR2 SQIVND come from the germline V gene (reference sequence). The CDR3 DNA is TGTGCCAGTAGTCTCGTCACCGGGCAGCCCCAGCATTTT. It codes for CASSLVTGQPQHF.

The V and J genes are TRBV2 and TRBJ1-2, with D tentatively TRBD1 (5 bases). The CDR3 covers 17 residues. Germline values: CDR1 SNHLY, CDR2 FYNNEI. V was clipped by 0 bases and J by 0 bases, with 14 bases between them. In DNA form, the CDR3 reads TGTGCCAGCAGTGAAGCGTTAGGGGCGCCTGCTAACTATGGCTACACCTTC. Protein sequence: CASSEALGAPANYGYTF.

The chain carries TRBV5-4 and TRBJ2-7; D call uncertain. The CDR3 is 13 residues long. V dropped 4 bases and J dropped 6 bases, with 14 bases sitting between them. Germline V gives CDR1 SGHNT, CDR2 YYREEE (reference sequence). CDR3 nucleotide sequence: TGTGCCAGCAGCACTCAATTTGGTGGCGAGCAGTACTTC. Its translation: CASSTQFGGEQYF.

The chain recombines TRBV6-5 with TRBJ2-7; possibly TRBD2 for D (5 bases). The V gene's germline CDR1 is MNHEY and CDR2 SVGAGI. The V end was cut by 6 bases, the J end by 3 bases, with 15 bases between. The CDR3 covers 14 residues. The DNA of the CDR3 is TGTGCCAGCAGAACACCCCTGGGGAGCTACGAGCAGTACTTC. This translates into CASRTPLGSYEQYF.

This chain connects TRBV27 to TRBJ1-5, with D maybe TRBD1 (5 bases). The germline CDR1 and CDR2 sequences are MNHEY and SMNVEV (reference sequence). This CDR3 is 15 amino acids long. The V end lost 0 bases, the J end lost 7 bases, and 13 bases lay between the germline ends. The CDR3 loop is CASSLSAQGNQPQHF. The CDR3 DNA is TGTGCCAGCAGTTTATCGGCGCAGGGTAACCAGCCCCAGCATTTT.

The J gene is TRBJ1-1, the V gene TRBV5-1, with a weak D call TRBD1 (6 bases). The ends were cut back, 5 bases at V and 1 base at J, with 9 bases in the middle. Germline values: CDR1 SGHRS, CDR2 YFSETQ. The CDR3 is made up of 13 amino acids. CDR3 loop: CASSLGGNTEAFF. The CDR3 DNA follows: TGCGCCAGCAGTTTAGGGGGGAACACTGAAGCTTTCTTT.

V and J are TRBV5-1 and TRBJ1-6; 9 bases align to TRBD1. The CDR3 has 14 residues. V lost 4 bases and J lost 13; bases outside the gene matches: 9. Germline V gene lookup returns CDR1 SGHRS and CDR2 YFSETQ. The CDR3 nucleotides read TGCGCCAGCAGCCGGACAGGGGACTTAGCGCCCCTCCACTTT. Protein product: CASSRTGDLAPLHF.

The V call is TRBV11-2, the J call TRBJ2-1, with D uncertain. Per germline, CDR1 SGHAT and CDR2 FQNNGV. The CDR3 has 13 residues. V was trimmed by 1 base and J by 9 bases, leaving 10 bases between them. The CDR3 reads CASSLAVLGEQFF. Written as DNA, the CDR3 is TGTGCCAGCAGCTTAGCGGTTCTAGGTGAGCAGTTCTTC.

The V gene is TRBV27, the J gene TRBJ2-7; 7 positions agree with TRBD1. Germline V gene sequence: CDR1 MNHEY, CDR2 SMNVEV (reference sequence). The CDR3 covers 16 residues. V lost 4 bases and J lost 3; bases outside the gene matches: 12. In DNA, the CDR3 is TGTGCCAGCAGTTCGGACTCGGACAGGATTTTCTACGAGCAGTACTTC. This translates into CASSSDSDRIFYEQYF.

Only a few counts were recorded for this clone. This same CDR3 is encoded by further DNA sequences in the sample. The chain couples TRBV5-1 to TRBJ2-5; no reliable D call. V was shortened by 4 bases and J by 1 base, with 8 bases between the two germline ends. The CDR3 covers 13 residues. Germline V gene lookup returns CDR1 SGHRS and CDR2 YFSETQ. The CDR3 spells CASSRQSQETQYF. DNA for the CDR3: TGCGCCAGCAGCCGACAATCCCAAGAGACCCAGTACTTC.

The rearrangement joins TRBV4-1 to TRBJ2-5, with 13 bases aligning to TRBD2. Matching the DNA end better, TRBJ2-7 makes the J call doubtful. The CDR3 contains 15 residues. Germline CDR1 MGHRA, CDR2 YSYEKL. CDR3 region: CASSLGLAGNYEQYF. CDR3 nucleotides: TGCGCCAGCAGCCTGGGACTAGCGGGGAACTACGAGCAGTACTTC.

The table lists this clone with a count of one. V gene TRBV6-5 combines with J gene TRBJ1-2, with TRBD1 as a possible D gene (6 bases). Germline V gene sequence: CDR1 MNHEY, CDR2 SVGAGI. Trimming cost V 6 bases and J 1 base, with 6 bases left between them. This CDR3 has 12 amino acids. CDR3: CASRQGNYGYTF. The CDR3 DNA reads as TGTGCCAGCAGACAGGGTAACTATGGCTACACCTTC.

The chain joins TRBV2 to TRBJ1-2; 7 bases map to TRBD1. The CDR3 loop spans 17 amino acids. V dropped 6 bases and J dropped 0; count of bases not matched to a gene: 13. Looked up from germline, CDR1 is SNHLY and CDR2 is FYNNEI. DNA for the CDR3: TGTGCCAGCAGCGAGACCTACTTGACAGGGACTAACTATGGCTACACCTTC. It translates to CASSETYLTGTNYGYTF.

This clone was seen more than once but under ten times. The V call is TRBV7-9, the J call TRBJ1-2, with 8 bases lining up with TRBD1. CDR1 SEHNR and CDR2 FQNEAQ come from the germline V gene (reference sequence). This CDR3 has 17 amino acids. The ends lost 0 bases at V and 2 bases at J; junction bases unmatched: 8. This CDR3 reads CASSLAPGQGRNYGYTF. The CDR3 DNA sequence: TGTGCCAGCAGCTTAGCACCCGGACAGGGTAGGAACTATGGCTACACCTTC. Using reference TRBV7-9 and TRBJ1-2 for the parts outside the CDR3, the full variable domain is DTGVSQNPRHKITKRGQNVTFRCDPISEHNRLYWYRQTLGQGPEFLTYFQNEAQLEKSRLLSDRFSAERPKGSFSTLEIQRTEQGDSAMYLCASSLAPGQGRNYGYTFGSGTRLTVV.

V gene TRBV7-2 combines with J gene TRBJ2-1; 7 bases align to TRBD2. Germline lookup yields CDR1 SGHTA and CDR2 FQGNSA. This CDR3 comprises 13 residues. V was pared by 3 bases and J by 10 bases, with 6 bases of the junction left unmatched. This CDR3 reads CASSFSGVREQFF. CDR3 bases: TGTGCCAGCAGCTTCAGCGGGGTTCGGGAGCAGTTCTTC.

The J gene is TRBJ2-2, the V gene TRBV19, with a possible D match to TRBD1 (6 bases). V was cut by 6 bases and J by 5 bases, with 10 bases left in between. Germline loops: CDR1 LNHDA, CDR2 SQIVND (reference sequence). The CDR3 has 13 residues. DNA of the CDR3: TGTGCCAGTAGAATAACAGGGACCGGGGAGCTGTTTTTT. This encodes CASRITGTGELFF.

CDR3 nucleotides: TGTGCCAGGGGGGACTGTCAAGGCACAGATACGCAGTATTTT. Its protein is CARGDCQGTDTQYF. The chain joins TRBV19 to TRBJ2-3; D is possibly TRBD2 (6 bases). This CDR3 contains 14 residues. CDR1 and CDR2 (germline): LNHDA, SQIVND (reference sequence). V shed 9 bases and J shed 1 base, with 14 bases lying between them.

Concerning this clone: One end of the junction does not line up with germline, which may come from a read error. The chain combines TRBV28 with TRBJ1-6; TRBD1 matches at 7 bases. The CDR3 covers 13 residues. CDR1 is MDHEN, CDR2 SYDVKM, per germline. The CDR3, as DNA: TGTGCCAGCAGCTTAGACGCCGGGACAGCCGAAAACTTT. It specifies CASSLDAGTAENF.

The rearrangement joins TRBV7-6 to TRBJ2-3; 8 bases align to TRBD2. The CDR3 extends over 14 amino acids. In germline, CDR1 is SGHVS, CDR2 FNYEAQ. J lost 1 base, V lost 3 bases, and 0 bases had no gene match. The CDR3 DNA reads TGTGCCAGCAGCTTTAGCGGGGGCACAGATACGCAGTATTTT. Residues: CASSFSGGTDTQYF.

Points on this clone: Within the sample, other DNA sequences also encode this same CDR3. The chain is built from TRBV6-6 and TRBJ2-7; D might be TRBD1 (5 bases). The CDR3 totals 12 residues. Trimming left V 5 bases short and J 4 bases short, with 9 bases between. Germline V gives CDR1 MNHNY, CDR2 SVGAGI (reference sequence). For the CDR3, the DNA is TGTGCCAGCAGTCCTCAGGGTTACGAGCAGTACTTC. Translation: CASSPQGYEQYF.

This sequence joins TRBV7-3 and TRBJ1-6; 10 bases are a match to TRBD1. The germline V gene encodes CDR1 SGHTA and CDR2 FQGTGA. J gave up 9 bases and V 3 bases, and 2 bases lay outside the gene matches. The CDR3 contains 14 residues. The CDR3 region has the DNA TGTGCCAGCAGCTTGGACAGGGGGTTTTCACCCCTCCACTTT. Translated, it gives CASSLDRGFSPLHF.